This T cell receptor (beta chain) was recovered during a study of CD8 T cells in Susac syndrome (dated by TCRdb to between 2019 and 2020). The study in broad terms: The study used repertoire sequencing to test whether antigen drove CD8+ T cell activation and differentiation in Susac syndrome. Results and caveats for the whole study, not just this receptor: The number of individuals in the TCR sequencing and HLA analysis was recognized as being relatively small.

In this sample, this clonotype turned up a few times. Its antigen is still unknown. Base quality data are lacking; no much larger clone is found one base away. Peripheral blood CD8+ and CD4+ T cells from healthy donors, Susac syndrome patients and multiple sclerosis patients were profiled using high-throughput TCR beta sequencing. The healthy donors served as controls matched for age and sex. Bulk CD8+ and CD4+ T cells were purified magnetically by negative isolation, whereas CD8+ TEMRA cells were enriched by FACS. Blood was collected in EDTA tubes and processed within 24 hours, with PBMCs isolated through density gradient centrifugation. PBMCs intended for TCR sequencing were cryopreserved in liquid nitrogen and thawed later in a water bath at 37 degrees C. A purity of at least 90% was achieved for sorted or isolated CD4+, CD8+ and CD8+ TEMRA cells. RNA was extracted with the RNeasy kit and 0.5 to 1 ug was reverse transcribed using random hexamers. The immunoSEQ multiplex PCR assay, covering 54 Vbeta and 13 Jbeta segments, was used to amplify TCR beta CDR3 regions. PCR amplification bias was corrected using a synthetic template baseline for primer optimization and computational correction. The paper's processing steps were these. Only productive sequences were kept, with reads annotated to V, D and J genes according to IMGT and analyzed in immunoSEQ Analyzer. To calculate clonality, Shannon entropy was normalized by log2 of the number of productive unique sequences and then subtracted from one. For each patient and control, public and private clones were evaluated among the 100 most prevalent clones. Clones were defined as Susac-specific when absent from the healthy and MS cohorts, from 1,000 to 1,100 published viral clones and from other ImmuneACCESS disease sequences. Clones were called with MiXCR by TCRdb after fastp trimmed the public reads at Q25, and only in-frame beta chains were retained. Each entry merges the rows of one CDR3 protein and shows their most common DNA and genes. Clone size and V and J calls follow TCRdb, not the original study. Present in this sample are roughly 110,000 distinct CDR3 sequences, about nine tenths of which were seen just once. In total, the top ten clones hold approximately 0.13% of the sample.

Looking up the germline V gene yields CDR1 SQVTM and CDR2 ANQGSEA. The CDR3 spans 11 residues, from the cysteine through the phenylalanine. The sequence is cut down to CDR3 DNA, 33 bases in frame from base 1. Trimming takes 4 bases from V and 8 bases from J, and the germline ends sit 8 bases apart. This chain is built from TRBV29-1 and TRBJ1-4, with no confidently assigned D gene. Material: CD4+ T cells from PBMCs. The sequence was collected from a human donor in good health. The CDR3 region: CSVALVEKLFF. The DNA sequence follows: TGCAGCGTTGCTCTCGTAGAAAAACTGTTTTTT.